Detailed here is one TCR beta chain. Trimming took 6 bases from V and 8 from J, leaving 16 bases between them. Per germline, CDR1 SGHTA and CDR2 FQGNSA. CDR3 size: 13 residues. The assay was immunoSEQ multiplex PCR, and TCRdb's table has in-frame clones only and misses some. Of 150,000 to 200,000 clones in the sample, around nine tenths are singletons; the top ten hold 0.45% to 0.6%. The data were taken from a study of blood T cell repertoires in COVID-19. Sequencing was carried out using peripheral blood. J is TRBJ1-2 and V is TRBV7-2; tentatively, D is TRBD1 (6 bases). This TCR was sampled from a man aged 55 to 70 with COVID-19, enrolled during active disease. The CDR3 reads CASSLRDTRGYTF. The CDR3 nucleotides are TGTGCCAGCAGTCTTAGGGACACCCGCGGCTACACCTTC.